What follows describes a single TCR beta chain. This clone was counted once. The specificity of this receptor is unknown. Base-call qualities are not available, and no considerably larger clone is one nucleotide away. Genomic DNA was isolated from the sorted cells so that the TCRbeta CDR3 region could be sequenced. The immunoSEQ Assay was used to sequence the TCRbeta CDR3 regions. In its TCRdb copy, this immuneACCESS table keeps in-frame sequences only and misses some clones. Where compared with another copy, unresolved V genes explain less than half of these, and the others have no known cause. Recorded for this sample are over 65,000 clones; 84% of them occurred a single time. Around 0.78% of the sample is in the top ten clones. This sample is part of a study of OX40 agonist ivuxolimab in advanced cancers. Background for the entire study: Ivuxolimab was an agonistic, fully human IgG2 monoclonal antibody directed against OX40 (CD134), a costimulatory receptor. Intravenous ivuxolimab was administered to patients every 2 weeks at six dose levels: 0.01, 0.1, 0.3, 1.5, 3 and 10 mg/kg. Of the approximately 54 dose-escalation patients, hepatocellular carcinoma was present in approximately 20, melanoma in approximately 15, renal cell carcinoma in 9 and head and neck cancer in 9. The dose-escalation cohort was 82.7% male with a mean age of around 64 years, ranging from roughly 20 to 80. Patients were allowed to have had prior anti-PD-1, anti-PD-L1 or anti-CTLA-4 therapy, and less than 45% of the dose-escalation patients had previously received checkpoint inhibitors. Three dose-escalation patients achieved partial responses, one with hepatocellular carcinoma and two with cutaneous melanoma. Peripheral TCRbeta sequencing was intended to test whether TCR sequence diversity was altered and clonal T-cell expansion was caused by ivuxolimab. The paper reports the monotherapy dose-escalation portion (N of about 50 patients) of the phase I ivuxolimab trial. Points the paper makes about the study in general: Low levels of normalized T-cell clonal expansion were also shown by some nonresponding patients. In the 0.1-3.0 mg/kg groups, partial responders had among the lowest normalized peripheral clonal expansion, particularly in CD8+ T cells. After ivuxolimab, more expanded clones were found on average in CD8+ T cells than in CD4+ T cells. At doses from 0.1 to 3.0 mg/kg, clonal expansion was seen in both CD4+ and CD8+ blood T cells between baseline and week 6. The antigen specificity of the peripheral T cells that underwent clonal expansion was not determined.

V loses 6 bases, J loses 0 bases, and the germline ends lie 5 bases apart. The germline V gene yields KGHSH for CDR1 and LQKENI for CDR2. Measured from the cysteine to the phenylalanine, the CDR3 is 12 residues long. Only the CDR3 DNA is retained, 36 bases long and in frame from the first base. Patients with a history of autoimmune disease or receiving systemic immunosuppression were excluded from the trial. In every dose cohort, peripheral blood was drawn for TCR sequencing at baseline, cycle 4 day 1, and cycle 7 day 1. Samples came from an open-label, multicenter, first-in-human phase I dose-escalation trial of ivuxolimab. Adults with locally advanced or metastatic melanoma, renal cell, hepatocellular, or head and neck squamous cell carcinoma were enrolled in the trial. Before TCR sequencing, CD4+ T cells and CD8+ T cells were sorted from peripheral blood as separate populations.

This TCR came from an adult with an advanced solid tumor such as melanoma, head and neck, liver or kidney cancer. The source was CD4+ or CD8+ T cells sorted from blood, collected in a trial of the OX40 agonist ivuxolimab. The chain uses TRBV18 and TRBJ2-5; the D assignment is uncertain and may be TRBD1 or TRBD2, with 5 bases supporting each. The CDR3 region: CASSGDQETQYF. The DNA sequence is as follows: TGTGCCAGCTCGGGGGACCAAGAGACCCAGTACTTC.